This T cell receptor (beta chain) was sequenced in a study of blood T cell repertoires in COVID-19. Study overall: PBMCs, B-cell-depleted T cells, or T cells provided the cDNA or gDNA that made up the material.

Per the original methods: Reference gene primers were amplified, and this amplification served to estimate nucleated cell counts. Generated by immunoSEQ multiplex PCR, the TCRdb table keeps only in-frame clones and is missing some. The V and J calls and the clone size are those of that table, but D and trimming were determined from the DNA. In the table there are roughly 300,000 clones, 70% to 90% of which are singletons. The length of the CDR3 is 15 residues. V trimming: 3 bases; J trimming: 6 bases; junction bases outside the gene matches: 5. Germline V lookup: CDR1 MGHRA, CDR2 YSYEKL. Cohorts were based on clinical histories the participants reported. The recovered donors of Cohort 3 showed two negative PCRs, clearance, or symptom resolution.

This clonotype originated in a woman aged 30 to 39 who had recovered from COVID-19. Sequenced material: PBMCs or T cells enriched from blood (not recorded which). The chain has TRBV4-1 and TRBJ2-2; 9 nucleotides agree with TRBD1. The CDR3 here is CASSHTGGRAGELFF. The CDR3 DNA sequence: TGCGCCAGCAGCCATACAGGGGGCCGGGCCGGGGAGCTGTTTTTT.